A single sample is the source of the 10 T cell receptor beta chains below, sequenced in a study of cytomegalovirus exposure and HLA in healthy donors. Assay: immunoSEQ multiplex PCR; the TCRdb copy retains only in-frame clones and omits some. The sample shows about 160,000 clones, 80% to 90% of them seen only once. Sequencing input: PBMCs. These receptors originate from a woman aged 18-29 years in good health and CMV-seronegative.

This sequence joins TRBV27 and TRBJ1-2; perhaps TRBD1 as D (5 bases). This CDR3 is 11 amino acids long. The germline V gene encodes CDR1 MNHEY and CDR2 SMNVEV (reference sequence). Trimming left V 9 bases short and J 6 bases short, with 11 bases between. In DNA, the CDR3 is TGTGCCAGGAGTACAGGAGATGGCTACACCTTC. Amino acids: CARSTGDGYTF.

This clone was seen once. J is TRBJ2-2 and V is TRBV11-3; 7 bases map to TRBD1. The CDR3 runs 17 residues. J lost 5 bases, V lost 3 bases, and 12 bases had no gene match. Looked up from germline, CDR1 is SGHNT and CDR2 is YENEEA. Here the CDR3 reads CASSFRDSSLGTGELFF. In DNA form, the CDR3 reads TGTGCCAGCAGCTTCCGGGACAGTTCCTTAGGGACCGGGGAGCTGTTTTTT.

The table lists this clone with a count of one. This rearrangement joins TRBV5-1 to TRBJ1-6; tentatively, D is TRBD1 (5 bases). This CDR3 spans 18 amino acids. Germline V lookup: CDR1 SGHRS, CDR2 YFSETQ. The germline V and J ends were trimmed by 3 bases and 0 bases, with 16 bases remaining between them. Here the CDR3 reads CASSSVGHPDSYNSPLHF. CDR3 coding DNA: TGCGCCAGCAGCTCCGTTGGACACCCCGACTCCTATAATTCACCCCTCCACTTT.

This clone was counted only a few times. For the CDR3, the DNA is TGTGCCAGCAGTTCCAAAAGACAGGGACCCTACTACGAGCAGTACTTC. It specifies CASSSKRQGPYYEQYF. The chain employs TRBV27 and TRBJ2-7; 7 bases match TRBD1. Germline values: CDR1 MNHEY, CDR2 SMNVEV (reference sequence). The CDR3 consists of 16 residues. The junction had 12 bases not matched to a gene; V was cut back by 4 bases and J by 3 bases.

The genes are TRBV6-5 and TRBJ2-7; no reliable D call. The CDR3 spans 14 residues. Germline loops: CDR1 MNHEY, CDR2 SVGAGI. With 6 bases removed from V and 2 bases from J, the gap between germline ends came to 14 bases. The CDR3 DNA reads as TGTGCCAGCAGGAACCTTGGCGGAGCCTACGAGCAGTACTTC. It encodes CASRNLGGAYEQYF.

The chain carries TRBV7-2 and TRBJ1-1; tentatively, D is TRBD1 (6 bases). The length of the CDR3 is 13 residues. Germline-derived CDR1 and CDR2 are SGHTA and FQGNSA. Trimming shortened V by 4 bases and J by 4 bases, and 10 bases separated the two germline ends. The CDR3, as DNA: TGTGCCAGCAGCTCGTTAGGGGGCACTGAAGCTTTCTTT. This codes for CASSSLGGTEAFF.

The V call is TRBV7-2, the J call TRBJ2-5, with 9 bases matching TRBD2. The ends lost 4 bases at V and 5 bases at J; junction bases unmatched: 8. Germline V gene data show CDR1 as SGHTA and CDR2 as FQGNSA. The CDR3 extends over 15 amino acids. The DNA of the CDR3 is TGTGCCAGCAGCTCCCGTAGCGGGGGCCGGGAGACCCAGTACTTC. This codes for CASSSRSGGRETQYF.

The V call is TRBV30, the J call TRBJ1-1; D not certain. Germline lookup yields CDR1 GTSNPN and CDR2 SVGIG (reference sequence). Trimming took off 0 bases at V and 11 bases at J, with 13 bases between the two ends. CDR3 length: 12 amino acids. CDR3 amino acids: CAWSVPPGTAFF. CDR3 nucleotide sequence: TGTGCCTGGAGTGTTCCCCCCGGTACGGCTTTCTTT.

The CDR3 DNA follows: TGTGCCAGCAGTCCAGGTTACTCCTACGAGCAGTACTTC. Its protein product is CASSPGYSYEQYF. This chain links TRBV2 with TRBJ2-7; no definite D call. V was pared by 5 bases and J by 0 bases, with 8 bases between. CDR1 is SNHLY and CDR2 is FYNNEI in the germline V gene. The CDR3 sequence is 13 residues long.

V usage is TRBV20-1 and J usage is TRBJ2-1; D not certain. This CDR3 is built from 10 residues. Germline V gene lookup returns CDR1 DFQATT and CDR2 SNEGSKA (reference sequence). The germline V and J ends were trimmed by 6 bases and 6 bases, with 6 bases remaining between them. Here the CDR3 DNA reads TGCAGTGCCCTCGGCAATGAGCAGTTCTTC. It specifies CSALGNEQFF.